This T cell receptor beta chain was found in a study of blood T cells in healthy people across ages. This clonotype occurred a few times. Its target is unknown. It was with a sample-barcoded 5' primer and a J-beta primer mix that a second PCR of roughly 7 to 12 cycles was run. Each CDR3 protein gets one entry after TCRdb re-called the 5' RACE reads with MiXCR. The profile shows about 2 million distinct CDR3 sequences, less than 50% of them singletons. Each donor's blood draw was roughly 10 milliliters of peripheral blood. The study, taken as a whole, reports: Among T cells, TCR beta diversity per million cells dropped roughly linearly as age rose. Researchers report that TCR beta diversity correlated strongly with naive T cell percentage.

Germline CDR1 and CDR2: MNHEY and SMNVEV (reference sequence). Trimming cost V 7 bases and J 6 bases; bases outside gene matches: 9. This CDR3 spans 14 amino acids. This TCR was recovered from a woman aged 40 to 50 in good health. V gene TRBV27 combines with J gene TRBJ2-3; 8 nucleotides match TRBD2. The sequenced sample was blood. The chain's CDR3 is CASTRAGAADTQYF. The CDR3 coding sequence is TGTGCCAGCACCAGAGCGGGGGCCGCGGATACGCAGTATTTT.